Listed below are T cell receptor beta chains from one sample, sequenced in a study of cytomegalovirus exposure and HLA in healthy donors. Clones were sequenced by immunoSEQ multiplex PCR, and TCRdb holds only the in-frame ones, with some missing. The data hold roughly 120,000 clones, with around 86% observed a single time. Sequenced material: PBMCs. All receptors come from a man between 18 and 29 years old in good health and CMV-seronegative. The CDR3 runs from the conserved cysteine through the conserved F or W. The D gene is left open where the match is weak. The size field is filled for only some rows; it gives once, few, many or a size class.

CDR3 DNA: TGTGCCTGGAGTGTAAGAAGGAGCTCCTATAATTCACCCCTCCACTTT; CDR3 protein: CAWSVRRSSYNSPLHF; clone size: NA; V gene: TRBV30; D gene: NA; J gene: TRBJ1-6
CDR3 DNA: TGTGCCAGCAGCCTCCGTGGCAATCAGCCCCAGCATTTT; CDR3 protein: CASSLRGNQPQHF; clone size: few; V gene: TRBV7-6; D gene: NA; J gene: TRBJ1-5
CDR3 DNA: TGTGCTAGTGGCCGGGATAGCAATCAGCCCCAGCATTTT; CDR3 protein: CASGRDSNQPQHF; clone size: NA; V gene: TRBV12-5; D gene: NA; J gene: TRBJ1-5
CDR3 DNA: TGCGCCAGCAGCTTGGCAACAGGGGTGAACGAGCAGTACTTC; CDR3 protein: CASSLATGVNEQYF; clone size: NA; V gene: TRBV5-1; D gene: TRBD1; J gene: TRBJ2-7
CDR3 DNA: TGTGCCAGTAGCGCTGAGAAGGGGCTGAACACTGAAGCTTTCTTT; CDR3 protein: CASSAEKGLNTEAFF; clone size: NA; V gene: TRBV19; D gene: NA; J gene: TRBJ1-1
CDR3 DNA: TGTGCCAGCAGCTTAGGCCCCTTGACAGGGGGCAGTTCACCCCTCCACTTT; CDR3 protein: CASSLGPLTGGSSPLHF; clone size: NA; V gene: TRBV7-9; D gene: TRBD1; J gene: TRBJ1-6
CDR3 DNA: TGTGCCAGCAGCTTAGCGCATGCCGGACAGACGTACGAGCAGTACTTC; CDR3 protein: CASSLAHAGQTYEQYF; clone size: NA; V gene: TRBV7-6; D gene: NA; J gene: TRBJ2-7
CDR3 DNA: TGTGCCTGGAGTGTATGGGGACAGGGTGACACCGGGGAGCTGTTTTTT; CDR3 protein: CAWSVWGQGDTGELFF; clone size: NA; V gene: TRBV30; D gene: TRBD1; J gene: TRBJ2-2
CDR3 DNA: TGTGCCAGCAGCTTAGGGGACAGACAGAATCAGCCCCAGCATTTT; CDR3 protein: CASSLGDRQNQPQHF; clone size: NA; V gene: TRBV7-9; D gene: TRBD1; J gene: TRBJ1-5
CDR3 DNA: TGTGCCATCAGTGAGTCGGCGGGGACGAGCTCCTACGAGCAGTACTTC; CDR3 protein: CAISESAGTSSYEQYF; clone size: NA; V gene: TRBV10-3; D gene: NA; J gene: TRBJ2-7
CDR3 DNA: TGTGCCATCGGAAGGGGCGGTATTAGCAATCAGCCCCAGCATTTT; CDR3 protein: CAIGRGGISNQPQHF; clone size: NA; V gene: TRBV6-5; D gene: NA; J gene: TRBJ1-5
CDR3 DNA: TGTGCCAGCAGTGAAGCTGGGGGGGGCGGGAGCTATGGCTACACCTTC; CDR3 protein: CASSEAGGGGSYGYTF; clone size: NA; V gene: TRBV6-1; D gene: NA; J gene: TRBJ1-2
CDR3 DNA: TGTGCCAGCAGCGTTGACCTGGGACAGAACTATGGCTACACCTTC; CDR3 protein: CASSVDLGQNYGYTF; clone size: NA; V gene: TRBV5-6; D gene: TRBD1; J gene: TRBJ1-2
CDR3 DNA: TGTGCCAGCAGTTTATCGAGGACTAACACCGGGGAGCTGTTTTTT; CDR3 protein: CASSLSRTNTGELFF; clone size: NA; V gene: TRBV27; D gene: NA; J gene: TRBJ2-2
CDR3 DNA: TGTGCCAGCAGCCCCGACAGGACCTACGAGCAGTACTTC; CDR3 protein: CASSPDRTYEQYF; clone size: once; V gene: TRBV9; D gene: NA; J gene: TRBJ2-7
CDR3 DNA: TGTGCCAGCAGCTTATCCCAAAATCAGCCCCAGCATTTT; CDR3 protein: CASSLSQNQPQHF; clone size: NA; V gene: TRBV5-6; D gene: NA; J gene: TRBJ1-5
CDR3 DNA: TGTGCCAGCAGCGAACTCGCCGGCTACGAGCAGTACTTC; CDR3 protein: CASSELAGYEQYF; clone size: NA; V gene: TRBV7-2; D gene: NA; J gene: TRBJ2-7
CDR3 DNA: TGTGCCAGCATAGCCCGTCGGGGGAACACCGGGGAGCTGTTTTTT; CDR3 protein: CASIARRGNTGELFF; clone size: few; V gene: TRBV6-1; D gene: NA; J gene: TRBJ2-2
CDR3 DNA: TGTGCCATCAGTGAACCACAGGGGAGCTCTGGAAACACCATATATTTT; CDR3 protein: CAISEPQGSSGNTIYF; clone size: NA; V gene: TRBV10-3; D gene: TRBD1; J gene: TRBJ1-3
CDR3 DNA: TGTGCCAGCAGCCGATCCCCGGGTGACTATGGCTACACCTTC; CDR3 protein: CASSRSPGDYGYTF; clone size: NA; V gene: TRBV7-8; D gene: NA; J gene: TRBJ1-2
CDR3 DNA: TGTGCCAGCTCACCTGTGCGAGCGGGGGGTACCACAGATACGCAGTATTTT; CDR3 protein: CASSPVRAGGTTDTQYF; clone size: NA; V gene: TRBV18; D gene: TRBD2; J gene: TRBJ2-3
CDR3 DNA: TGTGCCAGCAGCTTAGCTAGCGGTACTAGCACAGATACGCAGTATTTT; CDR3 protein: CASSLASGTSTDTQYF; clone size: NA; V gene: TRBV7-2; D gene: NA; J gene: TRBJ2-3
CDR3 DNA: TGTGCCAGTAGACTGAGCTCTGGAAACACCATATATTTT; CDR3 protein: CASRLSSGNTIYF; clone size: few; V gene: TRBV19; D gene: NA; J gene: TRBJ1-3
CDR3 DNA: TGTGCCAGCAGTGACTCTTCTGGGCTAGCGGGAGCTTTGCTGTACTTC; CDR3 protein: CASSDSSGLAGALLYF; clone size: few; V gene: TRBV6-4; D gene: TRBD2; J gene: TRBJ2-7
CDR3 DNA: TGTGCCAGTAGTAGGACAGGGGGGCCTGGCTACACCTTC; CDR3 protein: CASSRTGGPGYTF; clone size: NA; V gene: TRBV19; D gene: TRBD1; J gene: TRBJ1-2
CDR3 DNA: TGTGCCAGCGACAGCTTCAATCAGCCCCAGCATTTT; CDR3 protein: CASDSFNQPQHF; clone size: NA; V gene: TRBV2; D gene: NA; J gene: TRBJ1-5
CDR3 DNA: TGCGCCAGCAGTGATGTGGGAGGGCCCTACAATGAGCAGTTCTTC; CDR3 protein: CASSDVGGPYNEQFF; clone size: NA; V gene: TRBV10-1; D gene: TRBD2; J gene: TRBJ2-1
CDR3 DNA: TGTGCCAGCAGTGAATCCGGGACTAGCACCTACGAGCAGTACTTC; CDR3 protein: CASSESGTSTYEQYF; clone size: NA; V gene: TRBV2; D gene: TRBD2; J gene: TRBJ2-7
CDR3 DNA: TGTGCCAGCAGTCGGGAGCGGGAGACATACAATGAGCAGTTCTTC; CDR3 protein: CASSRERETYNEQFF; clone size: NA; V gene: TRBV6-1; D gene: TRBD2; J gene: TRBJ2-1
CDR3 DNA: TGCGCCAGCAGCTCAAGGCGGAGGACGGGAGAGACCCAGTACTTC; CDR3 protein: CASSSRRRTGETQYF; clone size: NA; V gene: TRBV4-1; D gene: NA; J gene: TRBJ2-5
CDR3 DNA: TGCAGTGCTGGGGGGGCAGGGGGCTACACCTTC; CDR3 protein: CSAGGAGGYTF; clone size: NA; V gene: TRBV20-1; D gene: NA; J gene: TRBJ1-2
CDR3 DNA: TGTGCCAGCATCGGGGGGGGGCGTATGAGGCTCACAGATACGCAGTATTTT; CDR3 protein: CASIGGGRMRLTDTQYF; clone size: NA; V gene: TRBV2; D gene: TRBD2; J gene: TRBJ2-3
CDR3 DNA: TGCGCCAGCAGCTTGGGGTGGGGACAGGGTGGTCACGAGCAGTACTTC; CDR3 protein: CASSLGWGQGGHEQYF; clone size: NA; V gene: TRBV5-1; D gene: TRBD1; J gene: TRBJ2-7
CDR3 DNA: TGTGCCTGGAGTGTGTACAGGGCCTATGGCTACACCTTC; CDR3 protein: CAWSVYRAYGYTF; clone size: NA; V gene: TRBV30; D gene: NA; J gene: TRBJ1-2
CDR3 DNA: TGTGCCAGCAGCTTAGGGGTCGGGGTAGCGGCTTCCTACGAGCAGTACTTC; CDR3 protein: CASSLGVGVAASYEQYF; clone size: NA; V gene: TRBV7-8; D gene: NA; J gene: TRBJ2-7
CDR3 DNA: TGCGCCAGCAGCTTGGGGCAGGGGTCTTCTGGAAACACCATATATTTT; CDR3 protein: CASSLGQGSSGNTIYF; clone size: NA; V gene: TRBV5-1; D gene: NA; J gene: TRBJ1-3
CDR3 DNA: TGTGCCTGGACCTGGGACAGGGGATCCCTGAACACCGGGGAGCTGTTTTTT; CDR3 protein: CAWTWDRGSLNTGELFF; clone size: NA; V gene: TRBV30; D gene: TRBD1; J gene: TRBJ2-2
CDR3 DNA: TGTGCCAGCAGTTACCAGGAATCCTACGAGCAGTACTTC; CDR3 protein: CASSYQESYEQYF; clone size: NA; V gene: TRBV6-6; D gene: NA; J gene: TRBJ2-7
CDR3 DNA: TGTGCCAGCAGTACTTCCTCCGGGACTAGCTCCTACGAGCAGTACTTC; CDR3 protein: CASSTSSGTSSYEQYF; clone size: NA; V gene: TRBV6-6; D gene: TRBD2; J gene: TRBJ2-7
CDR3 DNA: TGTGCCAGCGGGTTGGAGACTGGGGCCAACGTCCTGACTTTC; CDR3 protein: CASGLETGANVLTF; clone size: NA; V gene: TRBV4-2; D gene: NA; J gene: TRBJ2-6
CDR3 DNA: TGTGCCACCAGACTTGTCGGAGAGTTGAACACTGAAGCTTTCTTT; CDR3 protein: CATRLVGELNTEAFF; clone size: once; V gene: TRBV10-3; D gene: NA; J gene: TRBJ1-1
CDR3 DNA: TGTGCTAGTGGGCTGAGCGGGGAGCTGTTTTTT; CDR3 protein: CASGLSGELFF; clone size: NA; V gene: TRBV12-5; D gene: NA; J gene: TRBJ2-2
CDR3 DNA: TGCAGTGGACAGACCGGCGAAAAACTGTTTTTT; CDR3 protein: CSGQTGEKLFF; clone size: NA; V gene: TRBV20-1; D gene: NA; J gene: TRBJ1-4